This note documents a single T cell receptor beta chain sequence. Its antigen is not known. The data were taken from a study of CD8 T cells in ankylosing spondylitis. Study findings and constraints: Made up of about eight highly homologous variants, a TCR beta motif appeared characteristic of ankylosing spondylitis blood.

The CDR3 runs to 11 residues. Germline V lookup: CDR1 MDHEN, CDR2 SYDVKM. Trimming took off 2 bases at V and 11 bases at J, with 7 bases between the two ends. TCRdb re-called the 5' RACE reads through MiXCR, storing one row per CDR3 protein. The data contain around 390,000 distinct CDR3 sequences, about 22% of them singletons. The source material was blood, either unsorted or a sorted T cell fraction (not recorded which). The receptor was isolated from a male donor with ankylosing spondylitis. The chain uses TRBV28 and TRBJ2-4; D not resolved. CDR3 in DNA: TGTGCCAGCAGTTTAAGGGCAGTTCAGTACTTC. Its translation: CASSLRAVQYF.